This TCR beta chain appears in the sequencing data of a study of blood T cell repertoires in COVID-19. Turning to the study itself: Researchers got acute and convalescent COVID-19 samples from the United States, Italy and Spain. Sources were T cells, B-cell-depleted T cells, or PBMCs; the material itself was cDNA or gDNA.

In the authors' workflow: Cell counts per sample came from amplifying reference gene primers. The repertoire was sequenced with immunoSEQ multiplex PCR; TCRdb's copy has only in-frame clones and lacks some. Clone size and V and J calls were adopted from that table, with D and trimming inferred from the DNA. The table has approximately 90,000 clones, roughly 80% seen once. V was clipped by 6 bases and J by 8 bases, with 13 bases between them. This CDR3 spans 12 amino acids. Sequenced: peripheral blood. The chain recombines TRBV12-3 or TRBV12-4 with TRBJ1-1, with a possible D match to TRBD1 (5 bases). The clonotype originates from a man in his sixties with acute or convalescent COVID-19. CDR3 loop: CASRVDRLEAFF. As DNA, the CDR3 is TGTGCCAGCAGGGTAGACAGACTGGAAGCTTTCTTT.